The next 12 T cell receptor beta chains were all read from a single sample in a study of post-analysis software for immune sequencing data. The study, taken as a whole, reports: The five TRBV segments detected at higher frequency in patients than in controls included TRBV5-6, TRBV5-1 and TRBV20-1.

These TCRs are of unknown antigen specificity. Presence of unique molecular identifiers characterized the TCR beta cDNA libraries. TCRdb recomputed calls from the PCR reads with MiXCR, one row per CDR3 protein. The profile shows about 760,000 distinct CDR3 sequences, 25% to 30% of them singletons. The sequenced material came from blood. Receptors were obtained from a girl aged 10-17 years with multiple sclerosis.

This clonotype was recorded a few times. V usage is TRBV20-1 and J usage is TRBJ2-1; TRBD2 agrees at 15 bases. Germline assignment: CDR1 DFQATT and CDR2 SNEGSKA (reference sequence). The CDR3 sequence is 14 residues long. Germline trimming cut 5 bases from V and 7 bases from J; bases unmatched to any gene: 3. The DNA for the CDR3 is TGCAGTGCTGCAGGGACTAGCGGGAGGAATGAGCAGTTCTTC. Amino acids: CSAAGTSGRNEQFF.

V gene TRBV6-5 combines with J gene TRBJ2-3; TRBD1 agrees at 12 bases. The length of the CDR3 is 15 residues. V shed 6 bases, J shed 4 bases, and the junction held 5 bases outside the gene matches. Germline CDR1 is MNHEY and CDR2 is SVGAGI. The chain's CDR3 is CASRTGTGGSDTQYF. The CDR3 DNA sequence: TGTGCCAGCAGGACCGGGACAGGGGGCTCAGATACGCAGTATTTT.

The rearrangement uses TRBV4-1 and TRBJ1-6; D uncertain. The CDR3 contains 12 residues. Between the trimmed V and J ends, which lost 4 bases and 14 bases, there was a span of 12 bases. Germline V lookup: CDR1 MGHRA, CDR2 YSYEKL. The CDR3 spells CASSPHALSLHF. The CDR3 DNA sequence: TGCGCCAGCAGCCCCCATGCCCTATCCCTCCACTTT.

This chain joins TRBV3-1 and TRBJ1-5; D is ambiguous. The germline CDR1 and CDR2 sequences are LGHDT and YNNKEL (reference sequence). The germline V and J ends were trimmed by 5 bases and 5 bases, with 10 bases remaining between them. The CDR3 has 13 amino acids. The chain's CDR3 is CASSTTRDQPQHF. In nucleotides, the CDR3 is TGTGCCAGCAGCACGACCCGGGATCAGCCCCAGCATTTT.

The chain carries TRBV6-2 or TRBV6-3 and TRBJ1-2; D is possibly TRBD1 (6 bases). The CDR3 has 16 residues. The V and J ends lost 4 bases and 7 bases respectively, with 22 bases between them. Germline-derived CDR1 and CDR2 are MNHEY and SVGEGT. The CDR3 DNA reads TGTGCCAGCAGTTTAATGAACAGGGCGCCCGGCTCTGGCTACACCTTC. The encoded protein is CASSLMNRAPGSGYTF.

The gene calls are TRBV7-2 and TRBJ2-3, with D perhaps assigned TRBD1 or TRBD2 (6 bases each). This CDR3 has 16 residues. Germline V gene data show CDR1 as SGHTA and CDR2 as FQGNSA. With 5 bases removed from V and 2 bases from J, the gap between germline ends came to 17 bases. The CDR3 nucleotides read TGTGCCAGCAGCCCCAAGGGGGGCTGGAACACAGATACGCAGTATTTT. Protein sequence: CASSPKGGWNTDTQYF.

V is TRBV20-1 and J is TRBJ2-4; TRBD1 agrees at 11 bases. The tail of the sequence fits TRBJ2-7 better, so the J call may be wrong. This CDR3 spans 17 amino acids. The V gene's germline CDR1 is DFQATT and CDR2 SNEGSKA (reference sequence). CDR3: CSARDWTPGQGAHEQYF. The CDR3 coding sequence is TGCAGTGCTAGAGATTGGACGCCTGGACAGGGGGCCCACGAGCAGTACTTC.

The sample holds a few counts of this clonotype. The genes are TRBV5-1 and TRBJ2-1; D is ambiguous. Germline V gene data show CDR1 as SGHRS and CDR2 as YFSETQ. V lost 0 bases and J 8 bases, leaving 12 bases between the germline ends. The CDR3 covers 14 residues. The CDR3 DNA reads as TGCGCCAGCAGCTTGGATGGCCCTGTGGATGAGCAGTTCTTC. This sequence encodes CASSLDGPVDEQFF. The full variable domain, with the rest looked up from reference TRBV5-1 and TRBJ2-1, is KAGVTQTPRYLIKTRGQQVTLSCSPISGHRSVSWYQQTPGQGLQFLFEYFSETQRNKGNFPGRFSGRQFSNSRSEMNVSTLELGDSALYLCASSLDGPVDEQFFGPGTRLTVL.

The V gene is TRBV20-1, the J gene TRBJ2-4; D is perhaps TRBD2 (5 bases). The DNA end is a closer match to TRBJ2-7, so the J assignment may be wrong. Germline CDR1 and CDR2: DFQATT and SNEGSKA (reference sequence). The length of the CDR3 is 16 residues. CDR3 bases: TGCAGTGCTAGGTACCCAAGGTCCGGGATTCGCTACGAGCAGTACTTC. It codes for CSARYPRSGIRYEQYF.

This chain joins TRBV18 and TRBJ2-1; 9 nucleotides line up with TRBD1. V gave up 2 bases and J gave up 5 bases; unmatched junction bases: 10. The CDR3 sequence is 17 residues long. Germline V gives CDR1 KGHSH, CDR2 LQKENI. The CDR3 sequence: CASSPAGPGQGHNEQFF. The CDR3 DNA reads TGTGCCAGCTCACCAGCGGGACCGGGACAGGGCCACAATGAGCAGTTCTTC.

This chain connects TRBV15 to TRBJ1-3; TRBD1 matches 7 bases. The CDR3 has 16 residues. The germline V gene has CDR1 LNHNV and CDR2 YYDKDF (reference sequence). The J segment lost 5 bases and the V segment lost 0 bases, leaving 7 bases of the junction unmatched. The CDR3 spells CATSRDRSQGRNTIYF. The DNA for the CDR3 is TGTGCCACCAGCAGAGATAGGTCACAGGGGCGAAACACCATATATTTT.

The V and J genes are TRBV4-3 and TRBJ2-3, with 8 nucleotides matching TRBD2. CDR1 and CDR2 from the germline V gene are LGHNA and YSLEER. There are 16 residues in the CDR3. J lost 2 bases, V lost 1 base, and 5 bases had no gene match. CDR3 bases: TGCGCCAGCAGCCAAGTAGGCGGGAGGTACACAGATACGCAGTATTTT. Amino acid sequence: CASSQVGGRYTDTQYF.